This T cell receptor (beta chain) appears in the sequencing data of a study of blood T cell repertoires in COVID-19. This clone was detected only once. Clones were read by immunoSEQ multiplex PCR, and TCRdb kept only the in-frame ones, dropping some. Among 300,000 to 400,000 clones listed, approximately 88% were seen once. Trimming stripped 4 bases from V and 4 bases from J, with 20 bases between. The V gene's germline CDR1 is MGHRA and CDR2 YSYEKL. The CDR3 sequence is 16 residues long. This sequence originates from a man between 60 and 75 years old who had recovered from COVID-19. Sequencing used PBMCs or T cells enriched from blood (not recorded which). The V gene is TRBV4-1, the J gene TRBJ2-7, with D perhaps matching TRBD1 (6 bases). The CDR3 reads CASSPGQGPSPYEQYF. The CDR3 DNA follows: TGCGCCAGCAGCCCGGGACAAGGTCCCTCCCCTTACGAGCAGTACTTC.